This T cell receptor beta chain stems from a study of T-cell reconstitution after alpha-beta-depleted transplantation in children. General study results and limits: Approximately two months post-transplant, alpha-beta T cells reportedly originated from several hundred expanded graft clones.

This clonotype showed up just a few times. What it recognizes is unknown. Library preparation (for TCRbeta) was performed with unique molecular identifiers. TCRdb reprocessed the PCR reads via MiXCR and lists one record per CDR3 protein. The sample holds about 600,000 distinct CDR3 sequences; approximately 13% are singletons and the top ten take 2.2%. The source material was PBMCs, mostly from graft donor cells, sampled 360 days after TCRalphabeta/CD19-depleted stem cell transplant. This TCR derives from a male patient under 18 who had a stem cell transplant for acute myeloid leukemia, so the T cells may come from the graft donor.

CDR3 in amino acids: CSASGGLAGALGTDTQYF. Written as DNA, the CDR3 is TGCAGTGCCAGCGGGGGACTAGCGGGAGCGTTAGGCACAGATACGCAGTATTTT. The V gene is TRBV20-1, the J gene TRBJ2-3, with 14 nucleotides matching TRBD2. J lost 1 base, V lost 6 bases, and 12 bases had no gene match. Germline CDR1 DFQATT, CDR2 SNEGSKA (reference sequence). The CDR3 spans 18 residues.